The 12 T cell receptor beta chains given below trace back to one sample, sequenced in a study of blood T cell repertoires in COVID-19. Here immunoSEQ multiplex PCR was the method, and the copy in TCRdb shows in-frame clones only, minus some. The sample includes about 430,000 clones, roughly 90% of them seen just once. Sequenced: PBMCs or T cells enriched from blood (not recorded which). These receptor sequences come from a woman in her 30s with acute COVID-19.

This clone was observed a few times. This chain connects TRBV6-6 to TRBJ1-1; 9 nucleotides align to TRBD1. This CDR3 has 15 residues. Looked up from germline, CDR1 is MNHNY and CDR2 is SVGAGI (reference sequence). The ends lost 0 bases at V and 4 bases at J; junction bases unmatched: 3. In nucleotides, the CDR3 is TGTGCCAGCAGTTACTCTCAGACAGGGGGCACTGAAGCTTTCTTT. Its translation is CASSYSQTGGTEAFF.

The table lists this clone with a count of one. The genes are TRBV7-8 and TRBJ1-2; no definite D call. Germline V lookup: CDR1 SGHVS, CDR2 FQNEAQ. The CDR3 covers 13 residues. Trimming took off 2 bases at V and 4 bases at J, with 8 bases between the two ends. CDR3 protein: CASSLRSGYGYTF. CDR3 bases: TGTGCCAGCAGCTTACGTTCGGGCTATGGCTACACCTTC.

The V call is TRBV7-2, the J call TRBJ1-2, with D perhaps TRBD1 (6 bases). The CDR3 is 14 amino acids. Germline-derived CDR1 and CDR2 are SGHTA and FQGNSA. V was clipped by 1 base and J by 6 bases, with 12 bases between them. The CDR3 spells CASSLETGIHGYTF. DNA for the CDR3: TGTGCCAGCAGCTTAGAAACAGGGATCCATGGCTACACCTTC.

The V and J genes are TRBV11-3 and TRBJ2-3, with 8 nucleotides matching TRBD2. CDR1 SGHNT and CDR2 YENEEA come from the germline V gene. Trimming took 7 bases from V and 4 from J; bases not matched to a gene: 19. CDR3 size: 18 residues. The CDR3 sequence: CASNRKPSGGLNSDTQYF. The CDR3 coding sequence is TGTGCCAGCAACCGCAAGCCCAGCGGGGGCCTTAACTCAGATACGCAGTATTTT. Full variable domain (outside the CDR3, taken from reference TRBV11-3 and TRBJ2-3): EAGVVQSPRYKIIEKKQPVAFWCNPISGHNTLYWYLQNLGQGPELLIRYENEEAVDDSQLPKDRFSAERLKGVDSTLKIQPAELGDSAVYLCASNRKPSGGLNSDTQYFGPGTRLTVL.

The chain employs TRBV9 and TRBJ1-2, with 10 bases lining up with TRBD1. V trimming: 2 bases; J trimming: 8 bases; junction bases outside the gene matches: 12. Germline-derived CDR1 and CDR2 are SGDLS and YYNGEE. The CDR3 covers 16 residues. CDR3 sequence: CASSVSGTGAQKGYTF. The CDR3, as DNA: TGTGCCAGCAGCGTGTCCGGGACAGGGGCCCAGAAGGGCTACACCTTC.

The CDR3 spells CASSPPIQGSGANVLTF. Here the CDR3 DNA reads TGCGCCAGCAGCCCACCCATACAGGGATCCGGGGCCAACGTCCTGACTTTC. The rearrangement links TRBV4-1 to TRBJ2-6; D might be TRBD1 (6 bases). Per the germline V gene, CDR1 is MGHRA and CDR2 is YSYEKL. The CDR3 totals 17 residues. V was trimmed by 4 bases and J by 4 bases, leaving 17 bases between them.

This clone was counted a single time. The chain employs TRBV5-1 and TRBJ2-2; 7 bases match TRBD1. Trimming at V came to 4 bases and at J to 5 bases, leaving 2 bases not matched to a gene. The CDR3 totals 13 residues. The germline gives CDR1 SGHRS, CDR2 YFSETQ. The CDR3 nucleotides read TGCGCCAGCAGCGTGACAGGGACCGGGGAGCTGTTTTTT. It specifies CASSVTGTGELFF.

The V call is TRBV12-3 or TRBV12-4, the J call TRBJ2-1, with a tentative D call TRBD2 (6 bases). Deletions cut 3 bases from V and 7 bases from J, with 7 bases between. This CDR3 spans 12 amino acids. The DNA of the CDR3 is TGTGCCAGCAGTTTCCGGGGGAATGAGCAGTTCTTC. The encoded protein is CASSFRGNEQFF.

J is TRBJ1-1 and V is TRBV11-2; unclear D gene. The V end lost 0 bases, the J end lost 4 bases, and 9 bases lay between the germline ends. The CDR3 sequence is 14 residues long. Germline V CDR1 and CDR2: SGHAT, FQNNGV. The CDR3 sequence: CASSLDQIFTEAFF. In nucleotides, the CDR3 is TGTGCCAGCAGCTTAGATCAGATCTTCACTGAAGCTTTCTTT. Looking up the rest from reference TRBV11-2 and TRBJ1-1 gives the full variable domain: EAGVAQSPRYKIIEKRQSVAFWCNPISGHATLYWYQQILGQGPKLLIQFQNNGVVDDSQLPKDRFSAERLKGVDSTLKIQPAKLEDSAVYLCASSLDQIFTEAFFGQGTRLTVV.

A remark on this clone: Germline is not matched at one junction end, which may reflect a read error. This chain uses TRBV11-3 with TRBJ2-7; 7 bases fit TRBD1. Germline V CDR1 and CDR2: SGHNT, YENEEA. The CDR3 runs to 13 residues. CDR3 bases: TGTGCCAGCAGTTTAGGGACAGCCTACGAGCAGTACTTC. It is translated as CASSLGTAYEQYF.

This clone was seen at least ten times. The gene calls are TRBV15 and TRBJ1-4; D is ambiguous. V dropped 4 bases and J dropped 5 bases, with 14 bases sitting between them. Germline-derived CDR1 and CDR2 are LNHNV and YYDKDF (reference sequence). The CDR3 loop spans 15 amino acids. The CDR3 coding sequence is TGTGCCACCAGCACAGGAACAGTACGAAATGAAAAACTGTTTTTT. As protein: CATSTGTVRNEKLFF.

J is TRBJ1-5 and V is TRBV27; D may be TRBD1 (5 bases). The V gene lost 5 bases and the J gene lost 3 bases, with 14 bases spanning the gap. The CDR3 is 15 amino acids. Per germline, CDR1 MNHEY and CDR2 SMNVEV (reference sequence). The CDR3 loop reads CASSPGDRLNQPQHF. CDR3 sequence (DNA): TGTGCCAGCAGTCCGGGCGACAGACTCAATCAGCCCCAGCATTTT.